This T cell receptor (beta chain) was observed in a study of cytomegalovirus exposure and HLA in healthy donors. Study as a whole: Both the 120 or so validation repertoires and the approximately 700 first-cohort repertoires used the same platform, as reported by a later analysis. Overall study findings and caveats: Some public TCRs appeared in many individuals, while most sequences were rare. A few chains tied to CMV proved CMV antigen-specific in vitro. Cytomegalovirus status was reportedly diagnosed by the classifier with high sensitivity and specificity.

CDR1 and CDR2 from the germline V gene are MNHEY and SMNVEV (reference sequence). The V end lost 5 bases, the J end lost 0 bases, and 10 bases lay between the germline ends. There are 15 residues in the CDR3. Worth noting for this clone: Its matching antigen is unknown.

The data were produced by immunoSEQ multiplex PCR, yet TCRdb's version contains in-frame clones alone and is incomplete. The sample holds about 360,000 clones, roughly 90% seen once. The chain couples TRBV27 to TRBJ1-4; weak D call: TRBD1 (5 bases). The receptor was derived from a woman in her late teens or twenties in good health and CMV-seronegative. Source material: PBMCs. CDR3 region: CASSRRVSTNEKLFF. DNA of the CDR3: TGTGCCAGCAGTCGCAGGGTTTCAACTAATGAAAAACTGTTTTTT.